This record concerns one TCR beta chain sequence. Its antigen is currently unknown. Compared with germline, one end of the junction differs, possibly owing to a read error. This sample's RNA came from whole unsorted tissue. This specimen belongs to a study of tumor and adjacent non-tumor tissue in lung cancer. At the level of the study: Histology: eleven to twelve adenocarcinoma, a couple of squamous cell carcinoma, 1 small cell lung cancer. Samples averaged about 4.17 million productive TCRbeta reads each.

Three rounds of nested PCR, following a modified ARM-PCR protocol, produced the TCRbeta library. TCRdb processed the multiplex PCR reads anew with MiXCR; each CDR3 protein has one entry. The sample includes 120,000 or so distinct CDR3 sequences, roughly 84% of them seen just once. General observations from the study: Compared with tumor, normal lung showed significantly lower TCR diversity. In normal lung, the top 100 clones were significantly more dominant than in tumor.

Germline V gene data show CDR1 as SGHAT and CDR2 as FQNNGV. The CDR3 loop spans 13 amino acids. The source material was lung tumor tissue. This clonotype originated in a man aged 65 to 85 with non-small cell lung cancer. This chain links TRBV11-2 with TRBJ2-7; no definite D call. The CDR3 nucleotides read TGTGCCAGCAGCCGATGGACCGAGCACGAGCAGTACTTT. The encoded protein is CASSRWTEHEQYF.